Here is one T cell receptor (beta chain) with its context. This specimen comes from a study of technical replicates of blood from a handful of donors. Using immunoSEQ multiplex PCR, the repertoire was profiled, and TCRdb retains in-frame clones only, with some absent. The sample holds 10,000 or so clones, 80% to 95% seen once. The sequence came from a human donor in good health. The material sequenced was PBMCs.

The CDR3 sequence: CASSLTGVGYTF. CDR3 DNA sequence: TGTGCCAGCAGCCTGACAGGGGTGGGCTACACCTTC. The chain is built from TRBV2 and TRBJ1-2, with 8 bases matching TRBD1. Per germline, CDR1 SNHLY and CDR2 FYNNEI. This CDR3 is 12 amino acids long. The trim removed 6 bases at V and 8 bases at J, leaving 5 bases unmatched. The full variable domain, in which reference TRBV2 and TRBJ1-2 provide the parts outside the CDR3, is EPEVTQTPSHQVTQMGQEVILRCVPISNHLYFYWYRQILGQKVEFLVSFYNNEISEKSEIFDDQFSVERPDGSNFTLKIRSTKLEDSAMYFCASSLTGVGYTFGSGTRLTVV.